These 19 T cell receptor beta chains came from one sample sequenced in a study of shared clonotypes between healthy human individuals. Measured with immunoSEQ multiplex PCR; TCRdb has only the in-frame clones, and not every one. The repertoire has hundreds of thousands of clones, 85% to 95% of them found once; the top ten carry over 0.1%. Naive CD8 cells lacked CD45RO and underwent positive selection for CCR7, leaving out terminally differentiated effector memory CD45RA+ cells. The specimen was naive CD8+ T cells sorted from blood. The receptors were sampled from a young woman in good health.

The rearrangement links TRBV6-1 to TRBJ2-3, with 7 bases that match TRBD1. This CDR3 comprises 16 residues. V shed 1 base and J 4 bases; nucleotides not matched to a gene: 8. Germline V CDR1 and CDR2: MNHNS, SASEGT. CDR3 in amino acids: CASSEEEGTESDTQYF. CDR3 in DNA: TGTGCCAGCAGTGAAGAAGAGGGGACAGAATCAGATACGCAGTATTTT.

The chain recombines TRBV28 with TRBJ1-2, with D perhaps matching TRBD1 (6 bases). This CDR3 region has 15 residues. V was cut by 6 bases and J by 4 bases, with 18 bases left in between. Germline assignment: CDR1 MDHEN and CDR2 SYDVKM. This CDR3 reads CASSPTGSDVYGYTF. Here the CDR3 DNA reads TGTGCCAGCAGCCCCACAGGGTCCGATGTCTATGGCTACACCTTC.

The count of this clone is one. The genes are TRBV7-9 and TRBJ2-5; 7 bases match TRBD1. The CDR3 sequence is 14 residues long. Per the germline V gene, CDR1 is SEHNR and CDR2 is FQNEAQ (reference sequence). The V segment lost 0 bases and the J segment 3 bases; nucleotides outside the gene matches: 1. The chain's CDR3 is CASSLATGKETQYF. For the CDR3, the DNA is TGTGCCAGCAGCTTAGCGACAGGGAAAGAGACCCAGTACTTC.

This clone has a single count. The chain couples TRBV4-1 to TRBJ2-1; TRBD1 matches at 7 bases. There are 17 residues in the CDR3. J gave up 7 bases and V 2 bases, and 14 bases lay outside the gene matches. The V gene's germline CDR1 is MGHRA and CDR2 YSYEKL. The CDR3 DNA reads TGCGCCAGCAGCCAATCATTAACCGGGACAGCGCGTAATGAGCAGTTCTTC. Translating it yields CASSQSLTGTARNEQFF.

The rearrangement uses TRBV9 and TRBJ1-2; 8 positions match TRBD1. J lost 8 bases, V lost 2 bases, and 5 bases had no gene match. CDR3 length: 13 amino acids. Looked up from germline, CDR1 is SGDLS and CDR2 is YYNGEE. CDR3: CASSVTGVGGYTF. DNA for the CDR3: TGTGCCAGCAGCGTGACAGGGGTAGGCGGCTACACCTTC.

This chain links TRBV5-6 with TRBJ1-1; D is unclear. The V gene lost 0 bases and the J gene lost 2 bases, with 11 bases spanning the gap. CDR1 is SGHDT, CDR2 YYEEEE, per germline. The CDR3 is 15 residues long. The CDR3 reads CASSLVAELNTEAFF. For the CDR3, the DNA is TGTGCCAGCAGCTTGGTGGCAGAACTTAACACTGAAGCTTTCTTT. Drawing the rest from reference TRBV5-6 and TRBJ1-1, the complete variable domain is DAGVTQSPTHLIKTRGQQVTLRCSPKSGHDTVSWYQQALGQGPQFIFQYYEEEERQRGNFPDRFSGHQFPNYSSELNVNALLLGDSALYLCASSLVAELNTEAFFGQGTRLTVV.

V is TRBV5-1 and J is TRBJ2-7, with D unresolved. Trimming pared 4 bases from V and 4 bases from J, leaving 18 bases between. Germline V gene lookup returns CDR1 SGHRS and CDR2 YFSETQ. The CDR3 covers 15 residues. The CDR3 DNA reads TGCGCCAGCAGCCGTTGGGGTGGTAATTCATACGAGCAGTACTTC. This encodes CASSRWGGNSYEQYF.

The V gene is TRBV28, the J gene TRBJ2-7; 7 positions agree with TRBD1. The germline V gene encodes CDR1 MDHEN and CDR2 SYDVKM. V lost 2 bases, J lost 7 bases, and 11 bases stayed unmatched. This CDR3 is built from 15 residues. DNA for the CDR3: TGTGCCAGCAGTTTACTTACAGGGGCCCATTGGGAGCAGTACTTC. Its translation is CASSLLTGAHWEQYF.

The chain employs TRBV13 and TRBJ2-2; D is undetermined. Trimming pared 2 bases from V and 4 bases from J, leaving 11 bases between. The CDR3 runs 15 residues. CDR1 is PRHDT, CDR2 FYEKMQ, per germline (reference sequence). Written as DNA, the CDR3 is TGTGCCAGCAGCTTACACGCTGAGTTCACCGGGGAGCTGTTTTTT. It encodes CASSLHAEFTGELFF.

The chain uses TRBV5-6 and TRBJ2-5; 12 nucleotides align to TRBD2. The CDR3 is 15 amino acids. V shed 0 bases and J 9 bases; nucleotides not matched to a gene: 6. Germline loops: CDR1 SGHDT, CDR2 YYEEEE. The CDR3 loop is CASSLGTSGTWAQYF. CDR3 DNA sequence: TGTGCCAGCAGCTTGGGGACTAGCGGGACGTGGGCCCAGTACTTC.

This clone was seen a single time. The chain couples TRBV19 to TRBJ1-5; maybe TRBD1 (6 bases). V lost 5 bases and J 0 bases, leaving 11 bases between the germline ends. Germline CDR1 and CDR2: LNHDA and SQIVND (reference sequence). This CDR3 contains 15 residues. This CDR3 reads CASSPTGFSNQPQHF. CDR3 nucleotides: TGTGCCAGTAGTCCCACAGGGTTTAGCAATCAGCCCCAGCATTTT.

The CDR3 sequence: CASSLLLDRAEGYTF. The CDR3 bases are TGTGCCAGCAGTTTATTGCTGGACAGGGCCGAGGGCTACACCTTC. The V call is TRBV28, the J call TRBJ1-2; TRBD1 aligns across 8 bases. The V gene end was trimmed by 1 base and the J gene end by 8 bases; junction bases not matched to a gene: 9. Germline CDR1 reads MDHEN; CDR2 reads SYDVKM. The CDR3 consists of 15 residues.

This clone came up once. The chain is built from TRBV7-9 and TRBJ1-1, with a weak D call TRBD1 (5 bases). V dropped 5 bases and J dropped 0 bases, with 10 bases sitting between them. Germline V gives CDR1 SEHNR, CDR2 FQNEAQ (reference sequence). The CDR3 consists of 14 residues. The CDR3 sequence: CASSPRDLNTEAFF. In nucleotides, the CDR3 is TGTGCCAGCAGCCCTCGGGACTTGAACACTGAAGCTTTCTTT.

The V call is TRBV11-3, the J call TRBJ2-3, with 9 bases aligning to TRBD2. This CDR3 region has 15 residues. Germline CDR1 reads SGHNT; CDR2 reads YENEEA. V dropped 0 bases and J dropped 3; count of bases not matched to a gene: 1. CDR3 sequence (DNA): TGTGCCAGCAGCTTAGACGGACTAGCGACAGATACGCAGTATTTT. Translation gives CASSLDGLATDTQYF.

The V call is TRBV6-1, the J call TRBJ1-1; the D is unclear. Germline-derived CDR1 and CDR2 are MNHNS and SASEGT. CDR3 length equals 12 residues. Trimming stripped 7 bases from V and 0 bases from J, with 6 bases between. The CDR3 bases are TGTGCCAGCAACGAGATGAACACTGAAGCTTTCTTT. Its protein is CASNEMNTEAFF.

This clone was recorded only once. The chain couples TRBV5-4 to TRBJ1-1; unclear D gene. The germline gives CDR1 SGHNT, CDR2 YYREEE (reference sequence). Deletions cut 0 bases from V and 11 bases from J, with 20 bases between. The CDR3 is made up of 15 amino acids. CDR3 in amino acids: CASSLVSEPNIEAFF. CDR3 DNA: TGTGCCAGCAGCTTGGTGTCCGAGCCCAACATAGAGGCTTTCTTT.

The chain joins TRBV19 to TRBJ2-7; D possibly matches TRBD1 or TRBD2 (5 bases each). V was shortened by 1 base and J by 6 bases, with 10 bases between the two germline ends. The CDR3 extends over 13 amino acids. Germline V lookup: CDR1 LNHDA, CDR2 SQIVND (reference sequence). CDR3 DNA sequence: TGTGCCAGTAGTATAGGAGGGGCTGGCGAGCAGTACTTC. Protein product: CASSIGGAGEQYF.

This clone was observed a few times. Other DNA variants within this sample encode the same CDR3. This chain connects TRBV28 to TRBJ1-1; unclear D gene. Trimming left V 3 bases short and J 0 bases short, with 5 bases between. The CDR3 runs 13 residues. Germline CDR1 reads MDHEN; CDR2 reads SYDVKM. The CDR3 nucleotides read TGTGCCAGCAGTTTCCGGATGAACACTGAAGCTTTCTTT. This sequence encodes CASSFRMNTEAFF.

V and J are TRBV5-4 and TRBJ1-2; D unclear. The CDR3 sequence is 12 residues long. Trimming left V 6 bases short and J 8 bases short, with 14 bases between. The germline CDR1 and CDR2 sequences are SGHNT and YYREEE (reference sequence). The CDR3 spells CASTTLLGGYTF. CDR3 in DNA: TGTGCCAGCACGACGCTCCTGGGCGGCTACACCTTC.